This passage covers 3 T cell receptor beta chains from one sample sequenced in a study of blood T cell repertoires in COVID-19. Generated by immunoSEQ multiplex PCR, the TCRdb table keeps only in-frame clones and is missing some. This sample carries more than 85,000 clones, 76% of them seen once, and the ten largest clones take 3% to 4%. Sequencing input: peripheral blood. All receptors derive from a woman over 75 with acute or convalescent COVID-19.

This clone was detected only once. V gene TRBV28 combines with J gene TRBJ2-3; D possibly corresponds to TRBD1 (6 bases). Germline values: CDR1 MDHEN, CDR2 SYDVKM. The ends were cut back, 2 bases at V and 0 bases at J, with 12 bases in the middle. This CDR3 has 16 amino acids. The CDR3: CASSLKGELSTDTQYF. CDR3 in DNA: TGTGCCAGCAGTTTAAAGGGGGAGCTTAGCACAGATACGCAGTATTTT.

The V call is TRBV18, the J call TRBJ1-3, with unresolved D. Between the trimmed V and J ends, which lost 0 bases and 4 bases, there was a span of 10 bases. Germline values: CDR1 KGHSH, CDR2 LQKENI. The CDR3 sequence is 15 residues long. Here the CDR3 DNA reads TGTGCCAGCTCACCACCGGTGACACCAGGAAACACCATATATTTT. Protein sequence: CASSPPVTPGNTIYF. The full variable domain, with the rest looked up from reference TRBV18 and TRBJ1-3, is NAGVMQNPRHLVRRRGQEARLRCSPMKGHSHVYWYRQLPEEGLKFMVYLQKENIIDESGMPKERFSAEFPKEGPSILRIQQVVRGDSAAYFCASSPPVTPGNTIYFGEGSWLTVV.

The gene calls are TRBV2 and TRBJ2-5; weak D call: TRBD2 (6 bases). The ends were cut back, 3 bases at V and 1 base at J, with 12 bases in the middle. The CDR3 has 15 residues. Germline assignment: CDR1 SNHLY and CDR2 FYNNEI. The CDR3 loop reads CASSEGGGAQETQYF. Written as DNA, the CDR3 is TGTGCCAGCAGTGAGGGAGGTGGGGCCCAAGAGACCCAGTACTTC.